This passage covers 18 T cell receptor beta chains from one sample sequenced in a study of cytomegalovirus exposure and HLA in healthy donors. The PCR was carried out with 60 Vbeta primers and 13 Jbeta primers. Profiled with immunoSEQ multiplex PCR; TCRdb holds only in-frame clones, not every one. The table shows over 150,000 clones, with roughly nine tenths occurring only once. Sequencing was carried out using PBMCs. These TCRs come from a woman younger than 45 in good health and CMV-seronegative.

The V and J genes are TRBV9 and TRBJ1-5; D remains unclear. Trimming cost V 3 bases and J 9 bases, with 16 bases left between them. The CDR3 is made up of 14 amino acids. From germline, CDR1 is SGDLS and CDR2 YYNGEE. CDR3 protein: CASSATPTGGPQHF. CDR3 DNA sequence: TGTGCCAGCAGCGCTACCCCCACGGGTGGGCCCCAGCATTTT.

The chain uses TRBV28 and TRBJ1-3; D perhaps matches TRBD1 (6 bases). V lost 2 bases and J lost 2, with 10 bases in between. The CDR3 is 15 residues long. Germline values: CDR1 MDHEN, CDR2 SYDVKM. CDR3 DNA sequence: TGTGCCAGCAGTTTACCCCCAGGGGCTGGAAACACCATATATTTT. This encodes CASSLPPGAGNTIYF. The full variable domain, completed using reference TRBV28 and TRBJ1-3, is DVKVTQSSRYLVKRTGEKVFLECVQDMDHENMFWYRQDPGLGLRLIYFSYDVKMKEKGDIPEGYSVSREKKERFSLILESASTNQTSMYLCASSLPPGAGNTIYFGEGSWLTVV.

The V call is TRBV5-1, the J call TRBJ2-7, with a tentative D call TRBD2 (6 bases). V was clipped by 1 base and J by 3 bases, with 14 bases between them. The CDR3 has 15 residues. Germline-derived CDR1 and CDR2 are SGHRS and YFSETQ. This CDR3 is CASSLTSGTRYEQYF. CDR3 DNA sequence: TGCGCCAGCAGCTTGACCTCCGGGACTCGCTACGAGCAGTACTTC.

This sequence joins TRBV28 and TRBJ2-5; D not resolved. The end of the DNA fits TRBJ2-7 better, so the J call may be wrong. The CDR3 length is 21 residues. CDR1 is MDHEN and CDR2 is SYDVKM in the germline V gene. The CDR3 DNA reads TGTGCCTGCCCCCCAAGTCCCTTTTGGGCAATAGGATCCCATCTTACCTACGAGCAGTACTTC. Protein: CACPPSPFWAIGSHLTYEQYF.

This rearrangement joins TRBV29-1 to TRBJ2-3; 10 bases are a match to TRBD1. Germline V gives CDR1 SQVTM, CDR2 ANQGSEA. Trimming took 7 bases from V and 5 from J; bases not matched to a gene: 15. The CDR3 is made up of 16 amino acids. The CDR3 protein is CSASGSGQGIRDTQYF. The CDR3 nucleotides are TGCAGCGCTTCCGGTTCGGGACAGGGGATACGAGATACGCAGTATTTT.

This chain uses TRBV15 with TRBJ2-1, with TRBD1 identical over 10 bases. This CDR3 contains 16 residues. Germline trimming cut 3 bases from V and 3 bases from J; bases unmatched to any gene: 5. Germline-derived CDR1 and CDR2 are LNHNV and YYDKDF (reference sequence). CDR3 sequence (DNA): TGTGCCACCAGCAGGGAGACAGGGGGCGGCTACAATGAGCAGTTCTTC. Protein product: CATSRETGGGYNEQFF.

This chain joins TRBV28 and TRBJ1-1; 7 bases agree with TRBD1. The CDR3 length is 13 residues. The junction had 5 bases not matched to a gene; V was cut back by 6 bases and J by 4 bases. CDR1 MDHEN and CDR2 SYDVKM come from the germline V gene. The CDR3 sequence is CASRGQTFTEAFF. Written as DNA, the CDR3 is TGTGCCAGCAGGGGACAGACTTTCACTGAAGCTTTCTTT.

The gene calls are TRBV5-4 and TRBJ2-5; 7 bases are shared with TRBD1. After removal of 4 bases from V and 2 bases from J, the junction contained 8 bases not matched to a gene. Germline V gene lookup returns CDR1 SGHNT and CDR2 YYREEE (reference sequence). The CDR3 is 15 amino acids. CDR3 in amino acids: CASSPSRTGQETQYF. The CDR3 bases are TGTGCCAGCAGCCCCTCCCGGACAGGACAAGAGACCCAGTACTTC. Full variable domain (outside the CDR3, taken from reference TRBV5-4 and TRBJ2-5): ETGVTQSPTHLIKTRGQQVTLRCSSQSGHNTVSWYQQALGQGPQFIFQYYREEENGRGNFPPRFSGLQFPNYSSELNVNALELDDSALYLCASSPSRTGQETQYFGPGTRLLVL.

This clone was seen only a few times. V usage is TRBV5-1 and J usage is TRBJ2-3, with 11 bases aligning to TRBD1. The CDR3 is 16 amino acids. V shed 1 base and J 5 bases; nucleotides not matched to a gene: 6. CDR1 SGHRS and CDR2 YFSETQ come from the germline V gene. In DNA, the CDR3 is TGCGCCAGCAGCTTGCCGGACAGGGGGCGCGGAGATACGCAGTATTTT. Its protein product is CASSLPDRGRGDTQYF.

The J gene is TRBJ1-5, the V gene TRBV27, with 8 bases that match TRBD1. There are 14 residues in the CDR3. After removal of 6 bases from V and 8 bases from J, the junction contained 9 bases not matched to a gene. Germline loops: CDR1 MNHEY, CDR2 SMNVEV (reference sequence). The CDR3 sequence: CASRATGGGKPQHF. DNA of the CDR3: TGTGCCAGCAGGGCAACAGGGGGGGGAAAGCCCCAGCATTTT.

The rearrangement links TRBV11-2 to TRBJ1-2; a weak D match, TRBD1 (5 bases). Germline values: CDR1 SGHAT, CDR2 FQNNGV. This CDR3 comprises 14 residues. Trimming removed 6 bases from V and 4 bases from J, with 15 bases in between. This CDR3 reads CASSYGGVIYGYTF. The CDR3, as DNA: TGTGCCAGCAGTTATGGGGGGGTTATCTATGGCTACACCTTC.

The chain combines TRBV21-1 with TRBJ1-1. TRBV21-1 is flagged as a pseudogene. The CDR3 is 17 amino acids. In DNA, the CDR3 is TGTGCCAGCATCTACTTAGGGGTCAACTCCGGGGGCACTGAAGCTTTCTTT. It encodes CASIYLGVNSGGTEAFF.

V and J are TRBV7-2 and TRBJ2-5; possibly TRBD2 for D (6 bases). The CDR3 length is 13 residues. Germline V lookup: CDR1 SGHTA, CDR2 FQGNSA. V lost 2 bases and J lost 5, with 9 bases in between. The CDR3 bases are TGTGCCAGCAGCTTATATGCGGGGGAGACCCAGTACTTC. Residues: CASSLYAGETQYF. Complete variable domain (other parts from reference TRBV7-2 and TRBJ2-5): GAGVSQSPSNKVTEKGKDVELRCDPISGHTALYWYRQSLGQGLEFLIYFQGNSAPDKSGLPSDRFSAERTGGSVSTLTIQRTQQEDSAVYLCASSLYAGETQYFGPGTRLLVL.

The chain has TRBV11-2 and TRBJ1-1; D is unclear. Between the trimmed V and J ends, which lost 1 base and 1 base, there was a span of 4 bases. CDR1 is SGHAT, CDR2 FQNNGV, per germline. There are 13 residues in the CDR3. CDR3 in amino acids: CASSLGRNTEAFF. CDR3 DNA sequence: TGTGCCAGCAGCTTAGGTAGGAACACTGAAGCTTTCTTT.

The chain links TRBV7-9 to TRBJ2-4; 7 bases fit TRBD1. The CDR3 covers 16 residues. V dropped 3 bases and J dropped 0; count of bases not matched to a gene: 5. Per the germline V gene, CDR1 is SEHNR and CDR2 is FQNEAQ (reference sequence). The CDR3 protein is CASSFPGTVAKNIQYF. CDR3 DNA sequence: TGTGCCAGCAGCTTCCCCGGGACAGTAGCCAAAAACATTCAGTACTTC.

In its sample, this clone was seen once. The CDR3 region has the DNA TGTGCCAGCAGTCACAGGTTCGGGGAGCAGTACTTC. This encodes CASSHRFGEQYF. The genes are TRBV11-3 and TRBJ2-7; D might be TRBD1 (5 bases). The CDR3 length is 12 residues. Trimming pared 6 bases from V and 7 bases from J, leaving 13 bases between. Germline V gene data show CDR1 as SGHNT and CDR2 as YENEEA.

The sample holds one count of this clone. This chain joins TRBV5-1 and TRBJ2-7; a weak D match, TRBD1 (7 bases). Germline assignment: CDR1 SGHRS and CDR2 YFSETQ. The CDR3 is 14 residues long. V gave up 4 bases and J gave up 2 bases, with 13 bases separating them. The CDR3 DNA follows: TGCGCCAGCAGCAGACAGGGAGGTCCCTACGAGCAGTACTTC. Its protein product is CASSRQGGPYEQYF.

Points on this clone: Relative to the germline gene, one junction end is altered; a read error may explain this. J is TRBJ2-7 and V is TRBV27; no reliable D call. Germline lookup yields CDR1 MNHEY and CDR2 SMNVEV (reference sequence). The CDR3 has 14 amino acids. In nucleotides, the CDR3 is TGTGCCAGCAGTCCCCAATCAGGATCCTGCGAGCAGTACTTC. Amino acids: CASSPQSGSCEQYF.